This passage covers 10 T cell receptor beta chains from one sample sequenced in a study of CXCR3-negative and CXCR3-positive naive CD8 T cells. Regarding the study as a whole: TRB CDR3s were more hydrophobic in CXCR3-positive than in CXCR3-negative naive cells.

No antigens are known for them. Researchers prepared the TRB cDNA libraries using 5' RACE with UMI labels. TCRdb reprocessed the 5' RACE reads and stores each CDR3 protein as one record, lacking DNA. The record lists some 99,000 distinct CDR3 sequences, of which the ten most abundant hold roughly 0.99%. The source material was naive CXCR3+ CD8+ T cells from blood. Sample subset: CD45RO-CCR7+CD27+CD95- naive CD8+ T cells expressing CXCR3 (TNR3+). The receptor set was obtained from a human donor in good health. Some clones in this sample may be carry-over from other donors' samples.

The J gene is TRBJ2-3, the V gene TRBV7-9; the TCRdb call, TRBD2, lacks DNA for checking. CDR1 and CDR2 from the germline V gene are SEHNR and FQNEAQ (reference sequence). This CDR3 region has 15 residues. CDR3 loop: CASSLVPSRADTQYF.

This chain joins TRBV29-1 and TRBJ2-7; without DNA, the TCRdb call of TRBD1 cannot be checked. Per germline, CDR1 SQVTM and CDR2 ANQGSEA. This CDR3 is built from 15 residues. This CDR3 reads CSVIPGTGTYYEQYF.

The rearrangement links TRBV7-9 to TRBJ2-7; absent DNA, TCRdb's TRBD2 call cannot be checked. This CDR3 region has 11 residues. Germline CDR1 reads SEHNR; CDR2 reads FQNEAQ (reference sequence). The CDR3 sequence is CASGPGEEQYF.

The chain recombines TRBV12-3 or TRBV12-4 with TRBJ2-7. This CDR3 spans 12 amino acids. The CDR3 sequence is CASSVGPYEQYF.

V gene TRBV20-1 combines with J gene TRBJ2-1; TCRdb returns TRBD2, unconfirmable since there is no DNA. Germline V gives CDR1 DFQATT, CDR2 SNEGSKA (reference sequence). The CDR3 is made up of 14 amino acids. CDR3 residues: CSASGRNLYNEQFF.

The chain recombines TRBV6-1 with TRBJ2-7; TCRdb returns TRBD2, unconfirmable since there is no DNA. The germline V gene has CDR1 MNHNS and CDR2 SASEGT. This CDR3 spans 16 amino acids. CDR3 in amino acids: CASSEGLVRKTVEQYF.

The rearrangement links TRBV5-1 to TRBJ2-2. Germline CDR1 is SGHRS and CDR2 is YFSETQ. The CDR3 is 15 amino acids. CDR3 loop: CASSLEVLNTGELFF.

The rearrangement uses TRBV7-9 and TRBJ1-1. The V gene's germline CDR1 is SEHNR and CDR2 FQNEAQ (reference sequence). The CDR3 totals 15 residues. The chain's CDR3 is CASSASGGGNTEAFF.

The chain recombines TRBV4-3 with TRBJ1-5; TCRdb outputs TRBD1, but without DNA this stays unchecked. CDR1 and CDR2 (germline): LGHNA, YSLEER. The CDR3 sequence is 17 residues long. This CDR3 is CASSQERTGGDNQPQHF.

The V and J genes are TRBV6-4 and TRBJ1-1. Germline values: CDR1 MRHNA, CDR2 SNTAGT. The CDR3 contains 13 residues. The CDR3 here is CASSERANTEAFF.